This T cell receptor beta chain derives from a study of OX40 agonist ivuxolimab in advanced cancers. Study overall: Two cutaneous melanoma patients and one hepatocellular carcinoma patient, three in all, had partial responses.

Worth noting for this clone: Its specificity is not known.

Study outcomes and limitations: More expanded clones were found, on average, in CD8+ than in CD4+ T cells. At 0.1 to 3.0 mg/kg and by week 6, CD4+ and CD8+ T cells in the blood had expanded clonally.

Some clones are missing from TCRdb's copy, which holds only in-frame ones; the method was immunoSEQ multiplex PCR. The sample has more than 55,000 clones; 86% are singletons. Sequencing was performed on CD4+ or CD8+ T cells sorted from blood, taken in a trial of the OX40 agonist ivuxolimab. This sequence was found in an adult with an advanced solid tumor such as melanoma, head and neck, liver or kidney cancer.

The CDR3 bases are TGTGCCAGCAGCGTAGAGCGATACGAGACCCAGTACTTC. Translation gives CASSVERYETQYF. The chain carries TRBV9 and TRBJ2-5; D unclear. The CDR3 totals 13 residues. V lost 0 bases, J lost 5 bases, and 8 bases lay in between. Germline V lookup: CDR1 SGDLS, CDR2 YYNGEE. Supplemented by reference TRBV9 and TRBJ2-5, the full variable domain reads DSGVTQTPKHLITATGQRVTLRCSPRSGDLSVYWYQQSLDQGLQFLIQYYNGEERAKGNILERFSAQQFPDLHSELNLSSLELGDSALYFCASSVERYETQYFGPGTRLLVL.